This T cell receptor (beta chain) was captured in a study of shared clonotypes between healthy human individuals. Overall study results and limits: Investigators expected sequencing depth to affect clonotype sharing among donors.

The authors distributed each subset's genomic DNA evenly over several immunoSEQ plates. In the source study's methods: There were no quality scores in the junction-only immunoSEQ sequences, so filtering differed. Sequencing was performed with immunoSEQ multiplex PCR; in TCRdb, only in-frame clones are kept and a portion is missing. That table is the source of V, J and clone size, and D and trimming were worked out from the DNA. This table holds 550,000 to 800,000 clones, roughly 88% found once. As to this clone: Its antigen is unknown.

The V end lost 3 bases, the J end lost 7 bases, and 10 bases lay between the germline ends. The CDR3 has 13 residues. The germline V gene encodes CDR1 MNHEY and CDR2 SMNVEV (reference sequence). The study drew all its donors from Caucasian adults living in Nashville, Tennessee. The chain carries TRBV27 and TRBJ1-5; D is unclear. This clonotype was sampled from a man aged 18 to 30 in good health. Some clones in this sample may be carry-over from other donors' samples. Sequencing was performed on memory CD8+ T cells from PBMCs. Specified subset: CD45RO+ cells pooled with CCR7-negative TemRA cells. The CDR3 DNA reads TGTGCCAGCAGTTTCTCTGCAGGCCAGCCCCAGCATTTT. Translated, it gives CASSFSAGQPQHF.